The 11 T cell receptor beta chains presented below share a single source sample, sequenced in a study of blood T cell repertoires in COVID-19. Clones were read by immunoSEQ multiplex PCR, and TCRdb kept only the in-frame ones, dropping some. This sample has some 350,000 clones, with approximately 84% found just once. Sequenced: PBMCs or T cells enriched from blood (not recorded which). The receptors come from a woman aged 25 to 39 who had recovered from COVID-19.

The chain couples TRBV6-5 to TRBJ2-7, with 8 bases aligning to TRBD2. V lost 4 bases, J lost 6 bases, and 14 bases stayed unmatched. Germline CDR1 and CDR2: MNHEY and SVGAGI. The CDR3 spans 16 residues. CDR3 coding DNA: TGTGCCAGCAGTTTAGGGAATGTTCCGGGAGGGGGCGAGCAGTACTTC. This sequence encodes CASSLGNVPGGGEQYF.

This clone was found a few times. This rearrangement joins TRBV7-8 to TRBJ2-1; the match to TRBD2 covers 9 bases. This CDR3 region has 15 residues. Germline-derived CDR1 and CDR2 are SGHVS and FQNEAQ. V shed 8 bases, J shed 1 base, and the junction held 6 bases outside the gene matches. CDR3 sequence (DNA): TGTGCCAGCTCCAAAGGACTAGCGTCCTACAATGAGCAGTTCTTC. It translates to CASSKGLASYNEQFF.

The gene calls are TRBV11-3 and TRBJ1-2; maybe TRBD1 (6 bases). Per germline, CDR1 SGHNT and CDR2 YENEEA. The V gene lost 6 bases and the J gene lost 4 bases, with 18 bases spanning the gap. The CDR3 extends over 15 amino acids. CDR3 sequence reads: CASRIDPGQLYGYTF. CDR3 nucleotides: TGTGCCAGCAGGATAGACCCTGGACAGCTCTATGGCTACACCTTC.

This chain joins TRBV27 and TRBJ2-7; weak D call: TRBD1 (5 bases). Germline loops: CDR1 MNHEY, CDR2 SMNVEV (reference sequence). Trimming took off 3 bases at V and 2 bases at J, with 20 bases between the two ends. The CDR3 is 17 residues long. CDR3 in amino acids: CASSLLPGQGTPYEQYF. CDR3 sequence (DNA): TGTGCCAGCAGTTTGCTTCCTGGGCAGGGTACGCCCTACGAGCAGTACTTC.

V usage is TRBV6-5 and J usage is TRBJ2-2; TRBD1 matches 9 bases. This CDR3 is 16 amino acids long. V lost 2 bases, J lost 7 bases, and 8 bases stayed unmatched. Germline lookup yields CDR1 MNHEY and CDR2 SVGAGI. For the CDR3, the DNA is TGTGCCAGCAGTTACCGGACAGGGGCCCTCTTCGGGGAGCTGTTTTTT. This translates into CASSYRTGALFGELFF.

The chain employs TRBV7-9 and TRBJ2-2; possible D gene TRBD2, 6 bases. Trimming removed 3 bases from V and 5 bases from J, with 7 bases in between. The germline CDR1 and CDR2 sequences are SEHNR and FQNEAQ (reference sequence). The CDR3 runs 13 residues. The DNA for the CDR3 is TGTGCCAGCAGCTTTGGAGGGACCGGGGAGCTGTTTTTT. It translates to CASSFGGTGELFF.

The rearrangement uses TRBV2 and TRBJ2-1, with 10 bases that match TRBD2. Germline V CDR1 and CDR2: SNHLY, FYNNEI. This CDR3 comprises 18 residues. The V segment lost 0 bases and the J segment 5 bases; nucleotides outside the gene matches: 10. CDR3 in amino acids: CASSEALGASGGHNEQFF. For the CDR3, the DNA is TGTGCCAGCAGTGAAGCGCTTGGGGCTAGCGGGGGTCACAATGAGCAGTTCTTC.

V gene TRBV30 combines with J gene TRBJ2-5; D unclear. Germline values: CDR1 GTSNPN, CDR2 SVGIG (reference sequence). V was trimmed by 3 bases and J by 5 bases, leaving 13 bases between them. The CDR3 is 13 residues long. This CDR3 reads CAWRQDAYETQYF. The CDR3 nucleotides read TGTGCCTGGAGGCAGGATGCTTACGAGACCCAGTACTTC.

This clone was detected only a few times. The V and J genes are TRBV24-1 and TRBJ2-2, with D tentatively TRBD1 (5 bases). Deletions cut 7 bases from V and 3 bases from J, with 8 bases between. The CDR3 is 13 residues long. Germline CDR1 reads KGHDR; CDR2 reads SFDVKD. This CDR3 is CATRVGDTGELFF. For the CDR3, the DNA is TGTGCCACCAGAGTAGGGGACACCGGGGAGCTGTTTTTT.

The rearrangement uses TRBV4-1 and TRBJ2-5; TRBD2 agrees at 9 bases. The ends lost 0 bases at V and 5 bases at J; junction bases unmatched: 10. This CDR3 contains 17 residues. The germline V gene has CDR1 MGHRA and CDR2 YSYEKL. The CDR3 DNA reads as TGCGCCAGCAGCCAAGATGGAATAGCGGGAGCTTTGGAGACCCAGTACTTC. Protein product: CASSQDGIAGALETQYF.

V usage is TRBV2 and J usage is TRBJ2-2; 9 bases align to TRBD2. Germline V gives CDR1 SNHLY, CDR2 FYNNEI. V dropped 6 bases and J dropped 8; count of bases not matched to a gene: 13. CDR3 size: 16 residues. The CDR3 region is CASRPRGLASSGELFF. CDR3 bases: TGTGCCAGCAGACCTCGAGGACTAGCGAGTTCTGGGGAGCTGTTTTTT.